The T cell receptor (beta chain) under discussion was sequenced for a study of T cells in women clearing cervical HPV infection. Background on the study: HLA type could not be excluded as a confounder.

Comments on this clone: Antigen specificity is unknown. The missing CDR3 end, 3 residues past where the read stops, is filled in from the germline J gene.

Whole-study findings and limits: T-cell numbers per sample were unknown and may explain richness differences. CIN3+ cases had significantly higher TCR repertoire richness than controls, but evenness did not differ.

Germline loops: CDR1 SGHTA, CDR2 FQGNSA. The CDR3 covers 14 residues. The V and J ends lost 3 bases and 1 base respectively, with 8 bases between them. Libraries were prepared by immunoSEQ multiplex PCR; TCRdb keeps only in-frame clonotypes and omits some of them. The sample holds 40,000 to 45,000 clones. This rearrangement joins TRBV7-2 to TRBJ2-3; possible D gene TRBD1, 6 bases. The sequencing sample was made of blood buffy coat. The sequence was collected from a woman aged 18 to 69 with a cervical HPV16 infection that either progressed to CIN3+ or cleared (not recorded which). CDR3 amino acids: CASSLGAGTDTQYF. The CDR3 DNA, read in part, is TGTGCCAGCAGCTTGGGGGCAGGCACAGATACG.